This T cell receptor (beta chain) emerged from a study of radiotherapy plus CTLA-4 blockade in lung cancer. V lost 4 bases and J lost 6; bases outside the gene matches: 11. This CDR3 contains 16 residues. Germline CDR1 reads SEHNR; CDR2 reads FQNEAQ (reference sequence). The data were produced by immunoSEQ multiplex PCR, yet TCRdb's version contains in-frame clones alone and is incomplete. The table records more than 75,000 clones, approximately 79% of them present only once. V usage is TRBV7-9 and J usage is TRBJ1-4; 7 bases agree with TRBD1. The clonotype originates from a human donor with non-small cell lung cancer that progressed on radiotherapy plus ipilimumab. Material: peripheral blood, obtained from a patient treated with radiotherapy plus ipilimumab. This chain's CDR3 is CASSSSSQGNYEKLFF. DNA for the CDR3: TGTGCCAGCAGCTCGTCCTCACAGGGGAACTATGAAAAACTGTTTTTT.